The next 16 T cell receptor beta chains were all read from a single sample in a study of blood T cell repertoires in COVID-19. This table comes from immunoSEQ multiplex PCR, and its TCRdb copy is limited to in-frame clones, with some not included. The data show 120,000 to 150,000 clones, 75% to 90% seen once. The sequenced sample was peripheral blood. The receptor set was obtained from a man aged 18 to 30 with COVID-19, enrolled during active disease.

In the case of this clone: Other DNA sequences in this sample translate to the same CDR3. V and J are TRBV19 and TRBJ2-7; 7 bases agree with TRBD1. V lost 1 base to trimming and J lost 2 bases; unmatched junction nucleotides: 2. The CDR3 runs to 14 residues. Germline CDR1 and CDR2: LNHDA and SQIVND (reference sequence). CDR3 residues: CASSIGTGAYEQYF. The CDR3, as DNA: TGTGCCAGTAGTATAGGGACAGGCGCCTACGAGCAGTACTTC.

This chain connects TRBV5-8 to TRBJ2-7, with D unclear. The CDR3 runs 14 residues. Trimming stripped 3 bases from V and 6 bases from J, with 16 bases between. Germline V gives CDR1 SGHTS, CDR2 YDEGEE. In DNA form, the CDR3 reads TGTGCCAGCAGCTCCCCCTATCCCCTCTCCGAGCAGTACTTC. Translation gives CASSSPYPLSEQYF.

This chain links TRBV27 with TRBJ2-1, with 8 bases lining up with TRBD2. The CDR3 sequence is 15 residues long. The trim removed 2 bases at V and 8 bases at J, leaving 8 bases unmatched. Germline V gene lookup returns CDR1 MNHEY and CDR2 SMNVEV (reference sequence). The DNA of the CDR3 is TGTGCCAGCAGTTTAAGGCTAGCGGGCGACCATGAGCAGTTCTTC. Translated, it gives CASSLRLAGDHEQFF.

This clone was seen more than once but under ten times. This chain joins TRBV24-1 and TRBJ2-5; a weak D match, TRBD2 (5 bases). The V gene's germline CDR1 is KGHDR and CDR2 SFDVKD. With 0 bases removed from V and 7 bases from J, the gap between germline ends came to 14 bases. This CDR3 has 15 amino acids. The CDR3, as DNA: TGTGCCACCAGTGATTTGACCGGCAGCGGAGGGACCCAGTACTTC. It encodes CATSDLTGSGGTQYF.

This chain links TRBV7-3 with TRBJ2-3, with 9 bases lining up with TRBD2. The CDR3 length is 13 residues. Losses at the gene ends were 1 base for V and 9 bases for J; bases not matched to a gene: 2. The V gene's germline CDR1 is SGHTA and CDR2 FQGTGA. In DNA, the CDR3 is TGTGCCAGCAGCTTAAGCGGGAGGGACACGCAGTATTTT. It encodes CASSLSGRDTQYF.

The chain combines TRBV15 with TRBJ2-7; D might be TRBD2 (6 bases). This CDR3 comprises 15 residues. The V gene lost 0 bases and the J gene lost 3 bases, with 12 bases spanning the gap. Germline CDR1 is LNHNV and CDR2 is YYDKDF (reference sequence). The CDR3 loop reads CATSRDSGNYYEQYF. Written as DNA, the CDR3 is TGTGCCACCAGCAGAGATAGCGGTAACTACTACGAGCAGTACTTC.

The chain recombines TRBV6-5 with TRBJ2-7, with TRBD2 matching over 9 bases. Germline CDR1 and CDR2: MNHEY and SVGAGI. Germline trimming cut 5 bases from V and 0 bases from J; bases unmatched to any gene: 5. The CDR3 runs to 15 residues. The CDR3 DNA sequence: TGTGCCAGCAGTCCAGCGGGGGGAAGCTCCTACGAGCAGTACTTC. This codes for CASSPAGGSSYEQYF.

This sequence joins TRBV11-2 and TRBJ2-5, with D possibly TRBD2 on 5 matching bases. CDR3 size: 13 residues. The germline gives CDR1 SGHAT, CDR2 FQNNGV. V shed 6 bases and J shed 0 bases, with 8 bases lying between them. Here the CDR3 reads CASSRGYQETQYF. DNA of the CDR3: TGTGCCAGCAGTCGGGGATACCAAGAGACCCAGTACTTC. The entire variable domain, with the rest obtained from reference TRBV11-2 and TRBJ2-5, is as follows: EAGVAQSPRYKIIEKRQSVAFWCNPISGHATLYWYQQILGQGPKLLIQFQNNGVVDDSQLPKDRFSAERLKGVDSTLKIQPAKLEDSAVYLCASSRGYQETQYFGPGTRLLVL.

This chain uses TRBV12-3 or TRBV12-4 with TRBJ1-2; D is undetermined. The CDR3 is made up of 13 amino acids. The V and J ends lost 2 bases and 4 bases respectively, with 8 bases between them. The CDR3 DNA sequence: TGTGCCAGCAGTTTACTGAACTTCTATGGCTACACCTTC. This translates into CASSLLNFYGYTF.

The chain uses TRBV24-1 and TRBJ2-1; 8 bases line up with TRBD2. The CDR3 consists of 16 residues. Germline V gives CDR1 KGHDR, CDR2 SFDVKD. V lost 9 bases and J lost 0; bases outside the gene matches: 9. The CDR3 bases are TGTGCCACCCAGGATTTCCGGGAGGGCTCCTACAATGAGCAGTTCTTC. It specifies CATQDFREGSYNEQFF.

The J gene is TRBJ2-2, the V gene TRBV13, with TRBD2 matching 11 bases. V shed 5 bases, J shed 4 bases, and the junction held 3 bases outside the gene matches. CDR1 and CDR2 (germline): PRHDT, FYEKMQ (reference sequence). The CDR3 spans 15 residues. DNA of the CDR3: TGTGCCAGCAGCGGGGGACTAGCGGTCACCGGGGAGCTGTTTTTT. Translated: CASSGGLAVTGELFF. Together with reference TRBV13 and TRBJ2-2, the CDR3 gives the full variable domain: AAGVIQSPRHLIKEKRETATLKCYPIPRHDTVYWYQQGPGQDPQFLISFYEKMQSDKGSIPDRFSAQQFSDYHSELNMSSLELGDSALYFCASSGGLAVTGELFFGEGSRLTVL.

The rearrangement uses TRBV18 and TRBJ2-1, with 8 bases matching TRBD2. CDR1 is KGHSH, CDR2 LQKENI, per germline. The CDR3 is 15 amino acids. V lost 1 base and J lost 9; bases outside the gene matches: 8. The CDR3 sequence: CASSPHWGGRTEQFF. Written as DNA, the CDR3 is TGTGCCAGCTCACCACACTGGGGCGGGAGGACTGAGCAGTTCTTC.

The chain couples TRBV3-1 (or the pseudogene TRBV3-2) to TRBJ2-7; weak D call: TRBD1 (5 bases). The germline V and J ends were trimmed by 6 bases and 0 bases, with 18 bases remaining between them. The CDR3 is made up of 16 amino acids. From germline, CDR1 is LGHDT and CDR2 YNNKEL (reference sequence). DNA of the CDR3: TGTGCCAGCAGTCAGGGTCCGGACATCCGCTCCTACGAGCAGTACTTC. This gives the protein CASSQGPDIRSYEQYF.

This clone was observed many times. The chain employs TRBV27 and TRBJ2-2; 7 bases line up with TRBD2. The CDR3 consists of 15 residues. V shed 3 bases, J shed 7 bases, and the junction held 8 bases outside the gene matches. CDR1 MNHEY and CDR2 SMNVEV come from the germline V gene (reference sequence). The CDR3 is CASSLGRAGYGELFF. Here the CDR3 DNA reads TGTGCCAGCAGTTTGGGGAGGGCCGGCTACGGGGAGCTGTTTTTT.

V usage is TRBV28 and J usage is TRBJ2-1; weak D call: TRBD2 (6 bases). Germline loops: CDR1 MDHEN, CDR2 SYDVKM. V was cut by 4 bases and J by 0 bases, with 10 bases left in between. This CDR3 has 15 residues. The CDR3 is CASSWEASSYNEQFF. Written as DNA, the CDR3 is TGTGCCAGCAGTTGGGAGGCGAGCTCCTACAATGAGCAGTTCTTC. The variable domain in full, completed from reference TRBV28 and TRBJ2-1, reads DVKVTQSSRYLVKRTGEKVFLECVQDMDHENMFWYRQDPGLGLRLIYFSYDVKMKEKGDIPEGYSVSREKKERFSLILESASTNQTSMYLCASSWEASSYNEQFFGPGTRLTVL.

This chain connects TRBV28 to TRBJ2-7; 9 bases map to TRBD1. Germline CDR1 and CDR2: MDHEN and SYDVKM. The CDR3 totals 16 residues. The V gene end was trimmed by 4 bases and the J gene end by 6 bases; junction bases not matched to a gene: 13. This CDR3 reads CASSSPTSTGGGEQYF. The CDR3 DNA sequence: TGTGCCAGCAGTTCACCAACCTCGACAGGGGGAGGCGAGCAGTACTTC.